This TCR beta chain was observed in a study of resident and recirculating memory T cells in vitiligo. General study points: Sequences differed between biopsy sites and patients, suggesting private specificity.

As for this clone: Its antigen is undetermined.

Here immunoSEQ multiplex PCR was the method, and the copy in TCRdb shows in-frame clones only, minus some. The sample consists of roughly 76,000 clones, 91% of them appearing once. The germline CDR1 and CDR2 sequences are SNHLY and FYNNEI. CDR3 length equals 13 residues. V lost 1 base and J 4 bases, leaving 7 bases between the germline ends. Anyone treated within the previous three months was excluded. The chain combines TRBV2 with TRBJ1-2, with D maybe TRBD1 (5 bases). The sample consisted of blood. This receptor was taken from a male donor with vitiligo. The CDR3 spells CASSEGQGYGYTF. In DNA form, the CDR3 reads TGTGCCAGCAGTGAAGGGCAGGGCTATGGCTACACCTTC.